Presented here are 25 T cell receptor beta chains from one specimen sequenced in a study of CD8+CD57+ T cells in acquired aplastic anemia. Both TCR beta VDJ combination and CDR3 sequence profiling were carried out. Genomic DNA was the template for this profiling. TCRdb re-called the reads with MiXCR, one entry per CDR3 protein. The data hold 200,000 to 250,000 distinct CDR3 sequences, with more than 55% observed a single time. Patients included in sequencing had previously demonstrated CD8+CD57+ cell expansion by flow cytometry. The sequenced material came from sorted CD4+, CD8+, or CD8+CD57+ T cells (not recorded which) from PBMCs. Receptors were obtained from a human donor with aplastic anemia.

V usage is TRBV10-3 and J usage is TRBJ2-5; TRBD1 matches at 8 bases. Germline V gives CDR1 ENHRY, CDR2 SYGVKD. The V gene end was trimmed by 10 bases and the J gene end by 7 bases; junction bases not matched to a gene: 14. The CDR3 spans 14 residues. The DNA of the CDR3 is TGTGCCAGCGGGTCGACCGGGACAGGATTGACCCAGTACTTC. Amino acids: CASGSTGTGLTQYF.

CDR3 DNA: TGCGCCAGCAGCTCCAGGGGGTCAGTCTACGAGCAGTACTTC. Its translation: CASSSRGSVYEQYF. The chain has TRBV5-1 and TRBJ2-7; 7 bases are a match to TRBD1. Trimming cost V 3 bases and J 3 bases; bases outside gene matches: 6. The CDR3 loop spans 14 amino acids. Germline V gene data show CDR1 as SGHRS and CDR2 as YFSETQ.

This clonotype came up once. V usage is TRBV7-9 and J usage is TRBJ2-4, with D maybe TRBD1 (5 bases). Germline loops: CDR1 SEHNR, CDR2 FQNEAQ (reference sequence). V was shortened by 5 bases and J by 9 bases, with 17 bases between the two germline ends. The length of the CDR3 is 14 residues. The chain's CDR3 is CASSGSSQGSIQYF. The DNA for the CDR3 is TGTGCCAGCAGCGGTAGTTCTCAGGGTAGCATTCAGTACTTC. Together with reference TRBV7-9 and TRBJ2-4, the CDR3 gives the full variable domain: DTGVSQNPRHKITKRGQNVTFRCDPISEHNRLYWYRQTLGQGPEFLTYFQNEAQLEKSRLLSDRFSAERPKGSFSTLEIQRTEQGDSAMYLCASSGSSQGSIQYFGAGTRLSVL.

The chain couples TRBV7-2 to TRBJ2-3, with unresolved D. The CDR3 extends over 14 amino acids. Germline V gives CDR1 SGHTA, CDR2 FQGNSA. V lost 1 base, J lost 4 bases, and 9 bases lay in between. CDR3 sequence reads: CASSLVGGADTQYF. CDR3 DNA sequence: TGTGCCAGCAGCTTAGTTGGTGGGGCAGATACGCAGTATTTT.

The chain carries TRBV5-1 and TRBJ2-5, with D perhaps TRBD1 (6 bases). Germline loops: CDR1 SGHRS, CDR2 YFSETQ. V was shortened by 7 bases and J by 3 bases, with 16 bases between the two germline ends. The CDR3 is made up of 14 amino acids. The CDR3 is CASSPTGPEETQYF. CDR3 DNA: TGCGCCAGCTCCCCGACAGGACCCGAAGAGACCCAGTACTTC.

This chain joins TRBV9 and TRBJ2-1, with a possible D match to TRBD2 (5 bases). V was pared by 4 bases and J by 9 bases, with 11 bases between. The CDR3 loop spans 12 amino acids. Germline CDR1 is SGDLS and CDR2 is YYNGEE. CDR3 region: CASSTTRGEQFF. Here the CDR3 DNA reads TGTGCCAGCAGCACGACCCGGGGTGAGCAGTTCTTC.

The chain recombines TRBV29-1 with TRBJ2-1; 8 nucleotides align to TRBD1. The CDR3 length is 15 residues. V was pared by 7 bases and J by 2 bases, with 10 bases of the junction left unmatched. Germline lookup yields CDR1 SQVTM and CDR2 ANQGSEA. CDR3 residues: CSGTGTGATYNEQFF. CDR3 sequence (DNA): TGCAGCGGGACCGGGACAGGCGCCACCTACAATGAGCAGTTCTTC.

The chain employs TRBV20-1 and TRBJ2-1; 10 bases map to TRBD2. V was clipped by 1 base and J by 5 bases; unmatched bases: 8. This CDR3 has 16 amino acids. Germline V lookup: CDR1 DFQATT, CDR2 SNEGSKA (reference sequence). The CDR3 here is CSARVSGTSDNNEQFF. In DNA, the CDR3 is TGCAGTGCTAGAGTCTCCGGGACTAGCGATAACAATGAGCAGTTCTTC.

At least ten counts were recorded for this clonotype. V is TRBV9 and J is TRBJ2-3; unclear D gene. V was clipped by 0 bases and J by 2 bases, with 10 bases between them. The CDR3 runs 15 residues. Germline CDR1 is SGDLS and CDR2 is YYNGEE. The DNA for the CDR3 is TGTGCCAGCAGCGTAGACGACATTTACACAGATACGCAGTATTTT. Encoded protein: CASSVDDIYTDTQYF.

V and J are TRBV2 and TRBJ2-7; D unclear. Germline CDR1 reads SNHLY; CDR2 reads FYNNEI. V lost 6 bases, J lost 6 bases, and 15 bases lay in between. The CDR3 extends over 13 amino acids. The chain's CDR3 is CASRGELGSEQYF. The DNA of the CDR3 is TGTGCCAGCAGAGGAGAACTGGGGTCCGAGCAGTACTTC.

The chain is built from TRBV2 and TRBJ1-6, with D unresolved. Germline CDR1 is SNHLY and CDR2 is FYNNEI. The CDR3 runs 13 residues. The V gene lost 3 bases and the J gene lost 8 bases, with 8 bases spanning the gap. The CDR3 region is CASSEGSYSPLHF. The CDR3 DNA reads as TGTGCCAGCAGTGAGGGCAGTTATTCACCCCTCCACTTT.

The rearrangement uses TRBV4-1 and TRBJ1-6; the D gene is possibly TRBD1 (6 bases). Germline V CDR1 and CDR2: MGHRA, YSYEKL. V lost 4 bases, J lost 7 bases, and 14 bases lay in between. The CDR3 is made up of 15 amino acids. The CDR3 loop reads CASSPTGQTNSPLHF. In DNA, the CDR3 is TGCGCCAGCAGCCCCACAGGACAGACGAATTCACCCCTCCACTTT.

This clonotype was seen only a few times. The rearrangement uses TRBV5-1 and TRBJ1-2; D unclear. The CDR3 spans 16 residues. V dropped 0 bases and J dropped 8 bases, with 20 bases sitting between them. The germline CDR1 and CDR2 sequences are SGHRS and YFSETQ. Here the CDR3 reads CASSLASPSLTRGYTF. In nucleotides, the CDR3 is TGCGCCAGCAGCTTGGCTAGTCCATCCCTGACCCGCGGCTACACCTTC.

This clonotype was observed a single time. The V and J genes are TRBV29-1 and TRBJ1-1, with D possibly matching TRBD1 (5 bases). This CDR3 contains 12 residues. Trimming stripped 4 bases from V and 6 bases from J, with 12 bases between. Germline V CDR1 and CDR2: SQVTM, ANQGSEA. The DNA of the CDR3 is TGCAGCGTTGGGGGCGGGCGTTCTGAAGCTTTCTTT. It yields the protein CSVGGGRSEAFF.

A note on this clonotype: The junction differs from germline at one of its ends, possibly a read error. The chain is built from TRBV5-6 and TRBJ2-1; D is unresolved. Per the germline V gene, CDR1 is SGHDT and CDR2 is YYEEEE. The CDR3 extends over 15 amino acids. The CDR3 DNA follows: TGTGCCAGCAGCTTGGCCGGCGTAACCTACAATGAGCAGCTCTTC. Amino acids: CASSLAGVTYNEQLF.

This clonotype was picked up one time. J is TRBJ2-1 and V is TRBV7-9; 7 bases agree with TRBD1. Germline-derived CDR1 and CDR2 are SEHNR and FQNEAQ (reference sequence). V was clipped by 5 bases and J by 2 bases; unmatched bases: 6. The CDR3 is made up of 15 amino acids. The CDR3 region is CASSPTGATYNEQFF. DNA for the CDR3: TGTGCCAGCAGCCCCACAGGGGCAACCTACAATGAGCAGTTCTTC.

This clonotype appeared once. The chain joins TRBV7-9 to TRBJ1-1, with 9 nucleotides matching TRBD1. This CDR3 region has 16 residues. The germline CDR1 and CDR2 sequences are SEHNR and FQNEAQ (reference sequence). The ends lost 5 bases at V and 0 bases at J; junction bases unmatched: 7. As DNA, the CDR3 is TGTGCCAGCAGCCCCGTACAGGGGGCCATGAACACTGAAGCTTTCTTT. It specifies CASSPVQGAMNTEAFF. The full variable domain, rest sourced from reference TRBV7-9 and TRBJ1-1, is DTGVSQNPRHKITKRGQNVTFRCDPISEHNRLYWYRQTLGQGPEFLTYFQNEAQLEKSRLLSDRFSAERPKGSFSTLEIQRTEQGDSAMYLCASSPVQGAMNTEAFFGQGTRLTVV.

This clonotype was detected a few times. The V and J genes are TRBV19 and TRBJ2-7; 9 nucleotides align to TRBD2. J was trimmed by 3 bases and V by 6 bases; bases with no gene match: 6. There are 14 residues in the CDR3. CDR1 is LNHDA, CDR2 SQIVND, per germline (reference sequence). CDR3 bases: TGTGCCAGTAGGCCCGCAGCGGGAGGCTACGAGCAGTACTTC. Translated, it gives CASRPAAGGYEQYF.

This clonotype was picked up many times. This CDR3 fails to terminate in the conserved phenylalanine or tryptophan, so it likely reflects a read error. The chain employs TRBV15 and TRBJ2-7; tentative D call: TRBD1 (6 bases). The CDR3 covers 14 residues. Per the germline V gene, CDR1 is LNHNV and CDR2 is YYDKDF (reference sequence). V dropped 3 bases and J dropped 3 bases, with 12 bases sitting between them. CDR3: CATSSAGTYYEQYC. The DNA for the CDR3 is TGTGCCACCAGCAGCGCAGGGACATACTACGAGCAGTACTGC.

This clonotype was counted many times. The CDR3 region has the DNA TGTGCCAGCAGCCCCGGACTAGCGGACTCCCAAGAGACCCAGTACTTC. Its protein is CASSPGLADSQETQYF. The genes are TRBV6-5 and TRBJ2-5; 10 nucleotides agree with TRBD2. V lost 6 bases and J lost 1; bases outside the gene matches: 8. The CDR3 spans 16 residues. CDR1 and CDR2 (germline): MNHEY, SVGAGI.

Only a few counts were recorded for this clonotype. J is TRBJ2-5 and V is TRBV7-3, with D perhaps being TRBD1 or TRBD2 (5 bases each). The CDR3 loop spans 15 amino acids. CDR1 and CDR2 (germline): SGHTA, FQGTGA. Trimming shortened V by 4 bases and J by 5 bases, and 17 bases separated the two germline ends. CDR3 loop: CASSSSGTWGETQYF. The CDR3 nucleotides are TGTGCCAGCAGCTCATCCGGGACCTGGGGGGAGACCCAGTACTTC.

CDR3 in amino acids: CASTSGGRSYEQYF. The CDR3 DNA reads TGCGCCAGCACTAGCGGGGGGAGGTCCTACGAGCAGTACTTC. The gene calls are TRBV10-1 and TRBJ2-7; 11 bases match TRBD2. The germline gives CDR1 WNHNN, CDR2 SYGVQD (reference sequence). V lost 7 bases, J lost 1 base, and 3 bases stayed unmatched. The CDR3 runs to 14 residues.

The J gene is TRBJ1-1, the V gene TRBV9; D uncertain. Trimming took 8 bases from V and 0 from J, leaving 8 bases between them. CDR3 size: 12 residues. From germline, CDR1 is SGDLS and CDR2 YYNGEE. The CDR3 region is CASGLMNTEAFF. The CDR3, as DNA: TGTGCCAGTGGGTTAATGAACACTGAAGCTTTCTTT. Using reference TRBV9 and TRBJ1-1 for the parts outside the CDR3, the full variable domain is DSGVTQTPKHLITATGQRVTLRCSPRSGDLSVYWYQQSLDQGLQFLIQYYNGEERAKGNILERFSAQQFPDLHSELNLSSLELGDSALYFCASGLMNTEAFFGQGTRLTVV.

This chain uses TRBV2 with TRBJ2-7; no definite D call. The germline V gene encodes CDR1 SNHLY and CDR2 FYNNEI. The CDR3 loop spans 14 amino acids. V lost 0 bases and J lost 7, with 13 bases in between. The CDR3 bases are TGTGCCAGCAGTGAAGCTTCAGCCCGTAGGGAGCAGTACTTC. Amino acid sequence: CASSEASARREQYF.

This clonotype was seen a handful of times. This rearrangement joins TRBV10-3 to TRBJ1-2, with D uncertain. The V gene's germline CDR1 is ENHRY and CDR2 SYGVKD. Trimming removed 0 bases at V and 8 bases at J, with 13 bases between. The CDR3 has 14 residues. CDR3 protein: CAISESPSGRGYTF. CDR3 bases: TGTGCCATCAGTGAGTCTCCAAGCGGGCGAGGCTACACCTTC.